The rows below give T cell receptor beta chains drawn from one sample of a study of blood T cell repertoires in COVID-19. Method: immunoSEQ multiplex PCR; TCRdb's copy keeps in-frame clones and lacks some. The table shows about 230,000 clones, with roughly four fifths occurring only once. Source material: peripheral blood. All receptors come from a woman of 80 years or more with COVID-19, enrolled during active disease. CDR3s include the opening cysteine and the closing phenylalanine or tryptophan. A D gene is named only where the DNA matches it firmly. The listing skips clone size in some rows; elsewhere it reads once, few, many or a size class.

clone_size | j_call | v_call | d_call | cdr3_nt | cdr3_aa
few | TRBJ1-1 | TRBV6-5 | TRBD1 | TGTGCCAGCAGTTATTCGGGACAGGGTGCTGAAGCTTTCTTT | CASSYSGQGAEAFF
- | TRBJ2-1 | TRBV5-4 | TRBD2 | TGTGCCAGCAGCTTGAGGGGCCGACTAGCGGGATCCAATGAGCAGTTCTTC | CASSLRGRLAGSNEQFF
- | TRBJ2-7 | TRBV6-5 | TRBD1 | TGTGCCGCCAAAGGGACAGCGGAATCCTACGAGCAGTACTTC | CAAKGTAESYEQYF
- | TRBJ1-6 | TRBV6-5 | TRBD1 | TGTGCCAGCAGTTACTCGTCAGGGGGGAATTCACCCCTCCACTTT | CASSYSSGGNSPLHF
- | TRBJ1-1 | TRBV2 | - | TGTGCCAGCAGTGGAGAAGGGAGGACGACTGAAGCTTTCTTT | CASSGEGRTTEAFF
- | TRBJ1-5 | TRBV2 | TRBD1 | TGTGCCAGCAGGGGTCAGGGGGGTAATCAGCCCCAGCATTTT | CASRGQGGNQPQHF
- | TRBJ1-2 | TRBV7-9 | - | TGTGCCAGCAGCCCGTCCGGGGGACTGGGGTATGGCTACACCTTC | CASSPSGGLGYGYTF
- | TRBJ1-2 | TRBV5-1 | TRBD1 | TGCGCCAGCAGCTTGGGGCGACAGGGGACGAGGGGCTACACCTTC | CASSLGRQGTRGYTF
- | TRBJ1-1 | TRBV7-2 | TRBD1 | TGTGCCAGCAGCTCTCGGACAGGGGTGACTGAAGCTTTCTTT | CASSSRTGVTEAFF
- | TRBJ2-7 | TRBV28 | - | TGTGCCAGCAGTCCATATCTTCAAACGACAGGATTCCTCTACGAGCAGTACTTC | CASSPYLQTTGFLYEQYF
- | TRBJ1-5 | TRBV2 | - | TGTGCCAGCGTCCGACAGGCCAATCAGCCCCAGCATTTT | CASVRQANQPQHF
- | TRBJ2-1 | TRBV7-3 | TRBD2 | TGTGCCAGCAGCCCCGGGACTAGCGGGAGTAGGTGGTTCTTC | CASSPGTSGSRWFF
- | TRBJ2-5 | TRBV7-9 | - | TGTGCCAGCACCTTCCGGGGAGGGACCCAGTACTTC | CASTFRGGTQYF
- | TRBJ1-5 | TRBV25-1 | - | TGTGCCAGCGGGGACTCGAGGGTTGGCAATCAGCCCCAGCATTTT | CASGDSRVGNQPQHF
few | TRBJ1-6 | TRBV3-1/TRBV3-2 | TRBD1 | TGTGCCAGCAGCCTCGACAGGGGGTCTTCACCCCTCCACTTT | CASSLDRGSSPLHF
- | TRBJ2-7 | TRBV7-9 | TRBD1 | TGTGCCAGCAGCCCAGGGGGCTACGAGCAGTACTTC | CASSPGGYEQYF
- | TRBJ1-6 | TRBV4-3 | - | TGCGCCAGCAGCCAAGAGAGGGGGTTTGATTCACCCCTCCACTTT | CASSQERGFDSPLHF
few | TRBJ2-2 | TRBV7-9 | - | TGTGCCAGCAGCTTCCGACTGGCCGACGGGGAGCTGTTTTTT | CASSFRLADGELFF
- | TRBJ2-1 | TRBV5-1 | TRBD1 | TGCGCCAGCAGCCTCCGGGACAGATCCTACAATGAGCAGTTCTTC | CASSLRDRSYNEQFF
- | TRBJ2-7 | TRBV6-2/TRBV6-3 | TRBD1 | TGTGCCAGCAGTTTAAACAGGGGGCCGTTATCCTACGAGCAGTACTTC | CASSLNRGPLSYEQYF
- | TRBJ2-7 | TRBV5-1 | TRBD2 | TGCGCCAGCAGCCGCCGCCCGGGGGGCGAGCAGTACTTC | CASSRRPGGEQYF
- | TRBJ1-1 | TRBV6-1 | TRBD1 | TGTGCCAGCAGTGAAGACAGGGGAGGAACTGAAGCTTTCTTT | CASSEDRGGTEAFF
- | TRBJ2-5 | TRBV9 | - | TGTGCCAGCAGCCCATCCCGGCAGGAAGAGACCCAGTACTTC | CASSPSRQEETQYF
- | TRBJ1-1 | TRBV30 | - | TGTGCCTGGAGTGTAGAACAAAACACTGAAGCTTTCTTT | CAWSVEQNTEAFF
- | TRBJ2-3 | TRBV5-6 | TRBD1 | TGTGCCAGCAGCCCGACAGGGGGCACAGATACGCAGTATTTT | CASSPTGGTDTQYF
- | TRBJ1-2 | TRBV6-5 | - | TGTGCCAGCAGGTACGAGCGACAGCCCTATGGCTACACCTTC | CASRYERQPYGYTF
- | TRBJ2-1 | TRBV19 | TRBD1 | TGTGCCAGTAGTATGTCGTCGACAGGGGGCGGACGGGAATCCTACAATGAGCAGTTCTTC | CASSMSSTGGGRESYNEQFF
few | TRBJ1-5 | TRBV18 | - | TGTGCCAGCTCACCATCCTTCGATCAGCCCCAGCATTTT | CASSPSFDQPQHF
once | TRBJ1-6 | TRBV21-1 | - | TGTGCCAGCAGCCGCCCCCTCGGGACAGGGAGCTCCTATAATTCACCCCTCCACTTT | CASSRPLGTGSSYNSPLHF
- | TRBJ1-6 | TRBV7-9 | - | TGTGCCGGCGGCCCACCCCTCCACTTT | CAGGPPLHF
- | TRBJ1-5 | TRBV25-1 | - | TGTGCCAGCAGTGCGACAGGTTATAGCAATCAGCCCCAGCATTTT | CASSATGYSNQPQHF
- | TRBJ2-5 | TRBV5-1 | - | TGCGCCAGCAGCCGGGAAATCCCGCGGGAGACCCAGTACTTC | CASSREIPRETQYF
- | TRBJ2-5 | TRBV4-3 | TRBD2 | TGCGCCAGCAGCCAAGGTGCGGGAGGCCTCCAAGAGACCCAGTACTTC | CASSQGAGGLQETQYF
- | TRBJ1-3 | TRBV6-5 | - | TGTGCCAGCATTGTGAGGGACTCTGGAAACACCATATATTTT | CASIVRDSGNTIYF
- | TRBJ1-2 | TRBV6-5 | TRBD1 | TGTGCCAGCACCCGGACAGGGTCGGGGTATGGCTACACCTTC | CASTRTGSGYGYTF
- | TRBJ2-2 | TRBV9 | - | TGTGCCAGCAGCGCCGCGGGGGCCTCAAACACCGGGGAGCTGTTTTTT | CASSAAGASNTGELFF
- | TRBJ2-1 | TRBV24-1 | - | TGTGCCACCAGTGAGGCCGGACAGCGCGTTGAGCAGTTCTTC | CATSEAGQRVEQFF
- | TRBJ2-3 | TRBV3-1/TRBV3-2 | - | TGTGCCAGCAGCCCATTTCGGGCGGGGGCCTCGGCATCGGATACGCAGTATTTT | CASSPFRAGASASDTQYF
- | TRBJ1-1 | TRBV30 | TRBD1 | TGTGCCTGGAGGTCTGGGACAGGGAGGGTGAACACTGAAGCTTTCTTT | CAWRSGTGRVNTEAFF
- | TRBJ1-1 | TRBV4-1 | TRBD1 | TGCGCCAGCAGCCAATGGGGACAGGGAAACACTGAAGCTTTCTTT | CASSQWGQGNTEAFF
- | TRBJ1-2 | TRBV12-3/TRBV12-4 | TRBD1 | TGTGCCAGCAGTCCAGGACAGGGGAACTACACCTTC | CASSPGQGNYTF
once | TRBJ2-7 | TRBV4-1 | - | TGCGCCAGCAGCCAAGATGCGCAGGGGCTTCCCTACGAGCAGTACTTC | CASSQDAQGLPYEQYF
- | TRBJ2-1 | TRBV6-5 | TRBD2 | TGTGCCAGCAGATCTAGCGGGGGGGCCTTCAGTGAGCAGTTCTTC | CASRSSGGAFSEQFF
- | TRBJ2-3 | TRBV3-1/TRBV3-2 | TRBD2 | TGTGCCAGCAGCCGAAGGACTAGCGGGAGTGGGCCCTACACAGATACGCAGTATTTT | CASSRRTSGSGPYTDTQYF
- | TRBJ1-1 | TRBV5-1 | - | TGCGCCAGCAGCTTAACAGGACGGATGAACACTGAAGCTTTCTTT | CASSLTGRMNTEAFF
- | TRBJ1-1 | TRBV5-1 | - | TGCGCCAGCAGCACGGCAGGGAACACTGAAGCTTTCTTT | CASSTAGNTEAFF
once | TRBJ1-1 | TRBV5-1 | - | TGCGCCAGCCGCCTTTGGGCCGGGGGGGGCCTTAACACTGAAGCTTTCTTT | CASRLWAGGGLNTEAFF
once | TRBJ2-7 | TRBV7-8 | TRBD1 | TGTGCCAGCAGCTTAGAGTCAACAGGGGCCTACGAGCAGTACTTC | CASSLESTGAYEQYF
- | TRBJ2-1 | TRBV6-6 | TRBD2 | TGTGCCAGCAGTTTACTAGCGGGGGGGCCGGGTGAGCAGTTCTTC | CASSLLAGGPGEQFF